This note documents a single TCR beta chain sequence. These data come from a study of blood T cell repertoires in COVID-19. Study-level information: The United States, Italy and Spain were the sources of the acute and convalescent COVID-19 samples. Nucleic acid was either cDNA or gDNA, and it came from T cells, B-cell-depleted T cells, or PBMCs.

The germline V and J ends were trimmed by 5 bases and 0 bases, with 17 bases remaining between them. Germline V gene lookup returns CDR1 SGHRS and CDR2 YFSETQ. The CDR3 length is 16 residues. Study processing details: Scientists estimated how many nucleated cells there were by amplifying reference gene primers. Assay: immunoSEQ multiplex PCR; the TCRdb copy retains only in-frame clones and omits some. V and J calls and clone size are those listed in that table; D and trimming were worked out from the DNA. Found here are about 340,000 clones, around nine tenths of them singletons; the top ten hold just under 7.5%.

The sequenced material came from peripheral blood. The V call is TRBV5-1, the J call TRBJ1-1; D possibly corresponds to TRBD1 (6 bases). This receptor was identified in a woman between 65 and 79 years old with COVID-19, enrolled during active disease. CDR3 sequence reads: CASRPYRTVLNTEAFF. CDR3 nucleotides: TGCGCCAGCAGACCCTATCGGACAGTCTTGAACACTGAAGCTTTCTTT. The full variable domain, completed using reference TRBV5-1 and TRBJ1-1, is KAGVTQTPRYLIKTRGQQVTLSCSPISGHRSVSWYQQTPGQGLQFLFEYFSETQRNKGNFPGRFSGRQFSNSRSEMNVSTLELGDSALYLCASRPYRTVLNTEAFFGQGTRLTVV.